This paragraph reports one T cell receptor beta chain. The data derive from a study of cytomegalovirus exposure and HLA in healthy donors. This CDR3 has 18 residues. V lost 4 bases, J lost 3 bases, and 10 bases stayed unmatched. CDR1 MNHEY and CDR2 SMNVEV come from the germline V gene (reference sequence). PCR employed 60 Vbeta and 13 Jbeta primers. The assay was immunoSEQ multiplex PCR, and TCRdb's table has in-frame clones only and misses some. The sample contains over 150,000 clones, about four fifths of which appear only once. V usage is TRBV27 and J usage is TRBJ2-6; 9 bases agree with TRBD1. This clonotype originated in a man aged 25 to 45 in good health and CMV-seropositive. Sequencing input: PBMCs. CDR3 coding DNA: TGTGCCAGCAGTTCAGGGGACAGGGTGAGGGGTGGGGCCAACGTCCTGACTTTC. Protein sequence: CASSSGDRVRGGANVLTF.